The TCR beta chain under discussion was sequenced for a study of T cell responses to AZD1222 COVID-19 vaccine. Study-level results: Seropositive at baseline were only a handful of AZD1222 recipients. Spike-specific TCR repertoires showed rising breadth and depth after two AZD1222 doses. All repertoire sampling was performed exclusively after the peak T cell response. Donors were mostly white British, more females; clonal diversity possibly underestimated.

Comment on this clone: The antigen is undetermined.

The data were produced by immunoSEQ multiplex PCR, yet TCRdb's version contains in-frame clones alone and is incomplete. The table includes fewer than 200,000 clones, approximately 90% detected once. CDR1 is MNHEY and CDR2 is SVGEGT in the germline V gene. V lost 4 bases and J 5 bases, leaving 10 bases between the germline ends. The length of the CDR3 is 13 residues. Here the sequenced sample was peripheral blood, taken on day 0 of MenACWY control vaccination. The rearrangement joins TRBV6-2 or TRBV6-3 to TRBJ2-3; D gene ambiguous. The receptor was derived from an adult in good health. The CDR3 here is CASSLTQLDTQYF. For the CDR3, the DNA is TGTGCCAGCAGTTTGACCCAGTTAGATACGCAGTATTTT.